Listed below are T cell receptor beta chains from one sample, sequenced in a study of cytomegalovirus exposure and HLA in healthy donors. The data were produced by immunoSEQ multiplex PCR, yet TCRdb's version contains in-frame clones alone and is incomplete. In all, the sample yields 45,000 to 50,000 clones. Sequencing was done on a sample of PBMCs. The receptors come from a male donor in good health and CMV-seronegative. CDR3s leave out the opening cysteine and the closing phenylalanine or tryptophan. Each record gives: J gene, V gene, CDR3 protein.

>TRBJ1-2|TRBV5-1
ASSPSPLTTGYNYGYT
>TRBJ1-1|TRBV6-4
ASSEGDSGLTEAF
>TRBJ2-7|TRBV4-3
ASSWGQSINEQY
>TRBJ1-2|TRBV18
ASSPDRAKGYGYT
>TRBJ2-7|TRBV30
AAPRQGFTYEQY
>TRBJ2-7|TRBV7-6
ASSPRGVGSRYEQY
>TRBJ1-2|TRBV7-6
ASSLRQGASDYGYT
>TRBJ2-2|TRBV7-9
ASPLYGNTGELF
>TRBJ1-2|TRBV25-1
ASSKGQGRTTNYGYT
>TRBJ1-5|TRBV7-8
ASSPKTGQRVSNQPQH
>TRBJ2-3|TRBV4-1
ASSQDPTGSTDTQY
>TRBJ1-2|TRBV6-5
ASSDTDRLKGYT
>TRBJ2-3|TRBV7-2
ASSLKTGTQTRTDTQY
>TRBJ2-3|TRBV29-1
SVRTGGTDTQY
>TRBJ1-2|TRBV9
ASSGNRGTYGYT
>TRBJ1-1|TRBV29-1
SVEKQDMNTEAF
>TRBJ2-7|TRBV6-1
ASSEGTGGAYEQY
>TRBJ2-7|TRBV6-5
ASGSYEQY
>TRBJ2-7|TRBV5-1
ASSLERGKSSYEQY
>TRBJ2-5|TRBV7-3
ASSLFWGATQY
>TRBJ1-1|TRBV30
ALEVGTEAF
>TRBJ2-7|TRBV6-1
ASTRPGGGLYEQY
>TRBJ2-7|TRBV9
ASSVRGADEQY
>TRBJ1-1|TRBV5-1
ASSLAVQGNTEAF
>TRBJ2-7|TRBV6-4
ATRRRGQGAYEQY
>TRBJ2-7|TRBV19
ASSIGQSVIYEQY
>TRBJ1-1|TRBV4-1
ASSQGMNRGYQYTEAF
>TRBJ1-1|TRBV2
ATTVSPDTEAF
>TRBJ2-5|TRBV25-1
ASSPPAGRETQY
>TRBJ1-1|TRBV25-1
ASSESGRAGAEAF
>TRBJ2-2|TRBV19
ASSMSQRVTGELF
>TRBJ1-2|TRBV27
ASSSSLGQVYGYT
>TRBJ1-2|TRBV12-5
ASGFAGQGAIGYT
>TRBJ1-2|TRBV6-1
ASRVGQGVNYGYT
>TRBJ1-2|TRBV6-1
ASSVDRGKPYYGYT
>TRBJ2-7|TRBV27
ASSRLAGRTYEQY
>TRBJ1-1|TRBV19
ASSPLTGGRGTEAF